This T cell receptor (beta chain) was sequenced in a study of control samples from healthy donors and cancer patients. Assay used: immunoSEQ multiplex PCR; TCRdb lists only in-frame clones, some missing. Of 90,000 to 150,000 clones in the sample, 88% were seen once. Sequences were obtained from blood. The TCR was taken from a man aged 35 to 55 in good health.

The CDR3 DNA reads as TGCGCCAGCAGCCAAGCTAGTGGGGCCTCAGAGACCCAGTACTTC. As protein: CASSQASGASETQYF. This sequence joins TRBV4-3 and TRBJ2-5; weak D call: TRBD1 (5 bases). The CDR3 is 15 amino acids. Between the trimmed V and J ends, which lost 1 base and 4 bases, there was a span of 13 bases. In germline, CDR1 is LGHNA, CDR2 YSLEER.